The 10 T cell receptor beta chains reported below all come from one sample, sequenced in a study of blood T cell repertoires in COVID-19. Repertoires were generated with immunoSEQ multiplex PCR, while TCRdb's copy carries only in-frame clones and drops some. The table lists around 500,000 clones, 88% of them singletons. Sequenced: PBMCs or T cells enriched from blood (not recorded which). All receptors derive from a woman aged 60 to 75 who had recovered from COVID-19.

The chain joins TRBV11-2 to TRBJ2-7; D is possibly TRBD2 (5 bases). This CDR3 has 14 residues. V was trimmed by 5 bases and J by 2 bases, leaving 13 bases between them. CDR1 and CDR2 (germline): SGHAT, FQNNGV. CDR3 nucleotides: TGTGCCAGCAGCACCCGAGGGCCTACCTACGAGCAGTACTTC. This codes for CASSTRGPTYEQYF.

CDR3 DNA: TGTGCCAGCAGCTTAGTAGGGTTCGGCAGGGGGTACTATGGCTACACCTTC. The encoded protein is CASSLVGFGRGYYGYTF. The V call is TRBV7-8, the J call TRBJ1-2, with TRBD1 matching 7 bases. V dropped 1 base and J dropped 3; count of bases not matched to a gene: 11. There are 17 residues in the CDR3. Germline CDR1 is SGHVS and CDR2 is FQNEAQ.

The gene calls are TRBV7-2 and TRBJ2-3, with TRBD2 identical over 9 bases. The CDR3 covers 18 residues. Trimming cost V 5 bases and J 3 bases; bases outside gene matches: 15. Germline V gene sequence: CDR1 SGHTA, CDR2 FQGNSA. CDR3 DNA sequence: TGTGCCAGCAGCCCAACTTGGTGGGGGCGGGGGGGAACAGATACGCAGTATTTT. This translates into CASSPTWWGRGGTDTQYF.

This clone was counted once. V is TRBV14 and J is TRBJ2-3; weak D call: TRBD2 (5 bases). Looked up from germline, CDR1 is SGHDN and CDR2 is FVKESK. The CDR3 has 15 residues. Trimming stripped 0 bases from V and 4 bases from J, with 11 bases between. The CDR3 DNA reads TGTGCCAGCAGCCAAGATTGGGTGAGGGCAGATACGCAGTATTTT. It encodes CASSQDWVRADTQYF.

This sequence joins TRBV5-4 and TRBJ1-1, with D unresolved. The CDR3 spans 13 residues. Trimming shortened V by 4 bases and J by 0 bases, and 7 bases separated the two germline ends. Germline lookup yields CDR1 SGHNT and CDR2 YYREEE (reference sequence). The CDR3 region is CASSGRVNTEAFF. CDR3 coding DNA: TGTGCCAGCAGCGGGCGAGTGAACACTGAAGCTTTCTTT.

This chain connects TRBV3-1 (or the pseudogene TRBV3-2) to TRBJ1-2; 7 nucleotides agree with TRBD1. V was pared by 0 bases and J by 7 bases, with 8 bases of the junction left unmatched. The CDR3 runs 15 residues. CDR1 and CDR2 (germline): LGHDT, YNNKEL (reference sequence). The CDR3 sequence: CASSQDGRGNIGYTF. Written as DNA, the CDR3 is TGTGCCAGCAGCCAAGATGGCAGGGGGAATATTGGCTACACCTTC.

The chain joins TRBV6-5 to TRBJ1-3, with 7 bases lining up with TRBD1. Germline V lookup: CDR1 MNHEY, CDR2 SVGAGI. The V segment lost 0 bases and the J segment 4 bases; nucleotides outside the gene matches: 0. The length of the CDR3 is 14 residues. The CDR3 DNA sequence: TGTGCCAGCAGTTACTCGGACAGGGGAAACACCATATATTTT. As protein: CASSYSDRGNTIYF.

The chain employs TRBV6-5 and TRBJ1-4; no clear D gene. This CDR3 is 15 amino acids long. Germline-derived CDR1 and CDR2 are MNHEY and SVGAGI. Trimming took 5 bases from V and 5 from J, leaving 15 bases between them. The CDR3 loop reads CASSTPGSVNEKLFF. The CDR3 nucleotides are TGTGCCAGCAGTACCCCGGGGTCGGTCAATGAAAAACTGTTTTTT.

This chain links TRBV12-5 with TRBJ1-5; no clear D gene. Germline assignment: CDR1 LGHNT and CDR2 FRNRAP. The CDR3 contains 15 residues. Trimming took 3 bases from V and 1 from J, leaving 10 bases between them. The DNA for the CDR3 is TGTGCTAGTGGTTTAGAGGCGGGGAGCAATCAGCCCCAGCATTTT. It is translated as CASGLEAGSNQPQHF. Filled out from reference TRBV12-5 and TRBJ1-5, the complete variable domain reads DARVTQTPRHKVTEMGQEVTMRCQPILGHNTVFWYRQTMMQGLELLAYFRNRAPLDDSGMPKDRFSAEMPDATLATLKIQPSEPRDSAVYFCASGLEAGSNQPQHFGDGTRLSIL.

This clone was recorded once. The rearrangement uses TRBV11-3 and TRBJ2-2, with a tentative D call TRBD1 (5 bases). Looked up from germline, CDR1 is SGHNT and CDR2 is YENEEA. This CDR3 comprises 13 residues. Trimming pared 5 bases from V and 6 bases from J, leaving 10 bases between. The CDR3 region is CASSLTGSGELFF. DNA for the CDR3: TGTGCCAGCAGCCTCACAGGATCCGGGGAGCTGTTTTTT.